One and the same sample provided the 4 T cell receptor beta chains below, sequenced in a study of shared clonotypes between healthy human individuals. TCRdb keeps only in-frame clones here, not all; method: immunoSEQ multiplex PCR. The repertoire holds about 2.3 million clones, with 92% as singletons. The sequenced sample consisted of naive CD4+ T cells from PBMCs. Subset indicated: CD45RA+ positively selected. The origin of the receptors is a young man in good health. Some clones in this sample may be carry-over from other donors' samples.

The chain couples TRBV6-5 to TRBJ2-1, with TRBD2 matching 12 bases. The CDR3 totals 14 residues. Losses at the gene ends were 2 bases for V and 10 bases for J; bases not matched to a gene: 3. CDR1 and CDR2 (germline): MNHEY, SVGAGI. CDR3 bases: TGTGCCAGCAGTTACGGACTAGCGGGACGAGAGCAGTTCTTC. It specifies CASSYGLAGREQFF.

This clone was detected only once. The gene calls are TRBV2 and TRBJ1-5; D ambiguous. The germline CDR1 and CDR2 sequences are SNHLY and FYNNEI. The CDR3 extends over 13 amino acids. V was shortened by 6 bases and J by 3 bases, with 9 bases between the two germline ends. Written as DNA, the CDR3 is TGTGCCAGCAGCGTCCGCCACAATCAGCCCCAGCATTTT. Amino acids: CASSVRHNQPQHF.

The chain joins TRBV7-9 to TRBJ1-3; no firm D call. The CDR3 covers 16 residues. Looked up from germline, CDR1 is SEHNR and CDR2 is FQNEAQ (reference sequence). The V and J ends lost 1 base and 0 bases respectively, with 10 bases between them. CDR3 sequence: CASSLGPGSSGNTIYF. The CDR3 DNA reads as TGTGCCAGCAGCTTAGGCCCTGGGAGCTCTGGAAACACCATATATTTT.

This rearrangement joins TRBV30 to TRBJ1-1; no firm D call. Trimming cost V 5 bases and J 1 base, with 5 bases left between them. This CDR3 region has 11 residues. Per the germline V gene, CDR1 is GTSNPN and CDR2 is SVGIG (reference sequence). The CDR3 sequence: CAWDQNTEAFF. The CDR3 coding sequence is TGTGCCTGGGACCAGAACACTGAAGCTTTCTTT.